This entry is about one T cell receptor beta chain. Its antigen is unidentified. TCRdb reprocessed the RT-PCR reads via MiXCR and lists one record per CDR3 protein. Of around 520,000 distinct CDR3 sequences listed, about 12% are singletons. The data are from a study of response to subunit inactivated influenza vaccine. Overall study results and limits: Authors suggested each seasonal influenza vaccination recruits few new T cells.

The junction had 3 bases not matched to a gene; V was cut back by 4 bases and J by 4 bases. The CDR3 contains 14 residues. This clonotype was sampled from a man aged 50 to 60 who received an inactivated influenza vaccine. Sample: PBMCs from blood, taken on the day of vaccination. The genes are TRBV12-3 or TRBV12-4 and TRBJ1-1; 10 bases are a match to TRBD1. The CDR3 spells CASSSTGGITEAFF. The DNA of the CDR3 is TGTGCCAGCAGTTCGACAGGGGGCATCACTGAAGCTTTCTTT.